The rows below give T cell receptor beta chains drawn from one sample of a study of T cell responses to AZD1222 COVID-19 vaccine. Profiled with immunoSEQ multiplex PCR; TCRdb holds only in-frame clones, not every one. This sample's table has some 150,000 clones. What was sequenced was peripheral blood. The receptors stem from an adult in good health. Both conserved end residues are part of each CDR3. The D gene is left open where the match is weak.

D gene: -; V gene: TRBV6-5; J gene: TRBJ1-6; CDR3 protein: CASTTSSYNSPLHF; CDR3 DNA: TGTGCCAGCACGACCTCCTCCTATAATTCACCCCTCCACTTT
D gene: TRBD1; V gene: TRBV19; J gene: TRBJ1-4; CDR3 protein: CASNSGTGGTNEKLFF; CDR3 DNA: TGTGCCAGCAACTCCGGGACAGGGGGGACTAATGAAAAACTGTTTTTT
D gene: -; V gene: TRBV6-5; J gene: TRBJ1-1; CDR3 protein: CASSYTGRDEAFF; CDR3 DNA: TGTGCCAGCAGTTACACCGGACGGGACGAAGCTTTCTTT
D gene: -; V gene: TRBV19; J gene: TRBJ1-6; CDR3 protein: CASSIEGRGDSPLHF; CDR3 DNA: TGTGCCAGTAGTATTGAGGGAAGAGGGGATTCACCCCTCCACTTT
D gene: TRBD1; V gene: TRBV6-2/TRBV6-3; J gene: TRBJ2-7; CDR3 protein: CASSSGTGGSYEQYF; CDR3 DNA: TGTGCCAGCAGTTCCGGGACAGGGGGCTCCTACGAGCAGTACTTC
D gene: -; V gene: TRBV5-6; J gene: TRBJ2-7; CDR3 protein: CASSLGPGETSYEQYF; CDR3 DNA: TGTGCCAGCAGCTTGGGTCCAGGGGAAACCTCCTACGAGCAGTACTTC
D gene: -; V gene: TRBV12-3/TRBV12-4; J gene: TRBJ1-1; CDR3 protein: CASLPGGGEAFF; CDR3 DNA: TGTGCCAGCCTCCCAGGTGGAGGTGAAGCTTTCTTT
D gene: -; V gene: TRBV19; J gene: TRBJ1-4; CDR3 protein: CASSRGSWTTNEKLFF; CDR3 DNA: TGTGCCAGTAGTAGAGGGAGCTGGACAACTAATGAAAAACTGTTTTTT
D gene: -; V gene: TRBV7-9; J gene: TRBJ2-1; CDR3 protein: CASSFFSGGKHNEQFF; CDR3 DNA: TGTGCCAGCAGCTTTTTTTCCGGGGGCAAACATAATGAGCAGTTCTTC
D gene: -; V gene: TRBV5-8; J gene: TRBJ1-5; CDR3 protein: CASSLVQQGGQPQHF; CDR3 DNA: TGTGCCAGCAGCTTGGTACAACAGGGAGGTCAGCCCCAGCATTTT
D gene: -; V gene: TRBV7-8; J gene: TRBJ2-3; CDR3 protein: CASSLTGPTDTQYF; CDR3 DNA: TGTGCCAGCAGCTTAACAGGGCCCACAGATACGCAGTATTTT
D gene: TRBD1; V gene: TRBV27; J gene: TRBJ2-5; CDR3 protein: CASGSIGQGDQETQYF; CDR3 DNA: TGTGCCAGCGGTTCTATCGGACAGGGGGACCAAGAGACCCAGTACTTC
D gene: -; V gene: TRBV19; J gene: TRBJ1-1; CDR3 protein: CASSIRGRGTEAFF; CDR3 DNA: TGTGCCAGTAGTATTAGGGGTCGCGGCACTGAAGCTTTCTTT
D gene: -; V gene: TRBV5-1; J gene: TRBJ2-3; CDR3 protein: CASSLIPSTDTQYF; CDR3 DNA: TGCGCCAGCAGCTTAATACCTTCCACAGATACGCAGTATTTT
D gene: -; V gene: TRBV7-9; J gene: TRBJ1-4; CDR3 protein: CASSPNSVATNEKLFF; CDR3 DNA: TGTGCCAGCAGCCCGAACAGCGTTGCAACTAATGAAAAACTGTTTTTT
D gene: TRBD2; V gene: TRBV4-2; J gene: TRBJ2-2; CDR3 protein: CASSQDPYSGLVSTGELFF; CDR3 DNA: TGTGCCAGCAGCCAAGATCCGTATTCGGGACTAGTATCCACCGGGGAGCTGTTTTTT
D gene: -; V gene: TRBV7-9; J gene: TRBJ1-2; CDR3 protein: CASSLGGGGSYGYTF; CDR3 DNA: TGTGCCAGCAGCTTAGGGGGTGGGGGCAGCTATGGCTACACCTTC
D gene: TRBD1; V gene: TRBV19; J gene: TRBJ1-1; CDR3 protein: CASSTRQGRTEAFF; CDR3 DNA: TGTGCCAGTAGTACGAGACAGGGGAGGACTGAAGCTTTCTTT
D gene: -; V gene: TRBV14; J gene: TRBJ1-3; CDR3 protein: CASSRVRGAGNTIYF; CDR3 DNA: TGTGCCAGCAGCCGGGTCAGGGGTGCTGGAAACACCATATATTTT
D gene: TRBD1; V gene: TRBV6-6; J gene: TRBJ1-5; CDR3 protein: CASSPRMGTGDSNQPQHF; CDR3 DNA: TGTGCCAGCAGTCCCCGAATGGGGACAGGCGATAGCAATCAGCCCCAGCATTTT
D gene: -; V gene: TRBV28; J gene: TRBJ1-4; CDR3 protein: CASSLGGINEKLFF; CDR3 DNA: TGTGCCAGCAGTTTAGGGGGGATTAATGAAAAACTGTTTTTT
D gene: -; V gene: TRBV11-2; J gene: TRBJ1-1; CDR3 protein: CASSSLKGKNTEAFF; CDR3 DNA: TGTGCCAGCAGCTCTCTAAAGGGGAAGAACACTGAAGCTTTCTTT
D gene: TRBD2; V gene: TRBV5-1; J gene: TRBJ2-5; CDR3 protein: CASSITGTSGSPQETQYF; CDR3 DNA: TGCGCCAGCAGCATAACCGGGACTAGCGGCTCCCCCCAAGAGACCCAGTACTTC
D gene: TRBD2; V gene: TRBV27; J gene: TRBJ2-1; CDR3 protein: CASSLSAAGGLEQFF; CDR3 DNA: TGTGCCAGCAGTTTATCGGCGGCGGGGGGCCTTGAGCAGTTCTTC
D gene: TRBD1; V gene: TRBV30; J gene: TRBJ1-6; CDR3 protein: CAWSVTQGDSPLHF; CDR3 DNA: TGTGCCTGGAGTGTAACTCAGGGGGATTCACCCCTCCACTTT
D gene: -; V gene: TRBV12-3/TRBV12-4; J gene: TRBJ1-2; CDR3 protein: CASSLTVYGYTF; CDR3 DNA: TGTGCCAGCAGTTTAACAGTCTATGGCTACACCTTC
D gene: TRBD1; V gene: TRBV6-5; J gene: TRBJ1-2; CDR3 protein: CASSYRGPISNYGYTF; CDR3 DNA: TGTGCCAGCAGTTACAGGGGGCCCATTTCGAACTATGGCTACACCTTC
D gene: TRBD1; V gene: TRBV5-1; J gene: TRBJ1-2; CDR3 protein: CASSLEGQGRGGYTF; CDR3 DNA: TGCGCCAGCAGCTTGGAGGGACAGGGACGAGGCGGCTACACCTTC
D gene: TRBD1; V gene: TRBV4-2; J gene: TRBJ1-4; CDR3 protein: CASSQERTGGATNEKLFF; CDR3 DNA: TGTGCCAGCAGCCAAGAAAGGACAGGGGGAGCAACTAATGAAAAACTGTTTTTT
D gene: -; V gene: TRBV19; J gene: TRBJ2-1; CDR3 protein: CASSKTGTQYNEQFF; CDR3 DNA: TGTGCCAGTAGTAAGACCGGGACTCAATACAATGAGCAGTTCTTC
D gene: TRBD1; V gene: TRBV5-1; J gene: TRBJ2-7; CDR3 protein: CASTGQGGSYEQYF; CDR3 DNA: TGCGCCAGCACGGGACAGGGCGGCTCCTACGAGCAGTACTTC
D gene: -; V gene: TRBV4-1; J gene: TRBJ1-4; CDR3 protein: CASSQVIAGLINEKLFF; CDR3 DNA: TGCGCCAGCAGCCAAGTTATAGCGGGACTGATTAATGAAAAACTGTTTTTT
D gene: -; V gene: TRBV5-1; J gene: TRBJ2-3; CDR3 protein: CASSLGLRDTQYF; CDR3 DNA: TGCGCCAGCAGCTTGGGACTGCGCGATACGCAGTATTTT
D gene: -; V gene: TRBV6-5; J gene: TRBJ2-7; CDR3 protein: CASSYREIDEQYF; CDR3 DNA: TGTGCCAGCAGTTACCGGGAAATTGACGAGCAGTACTTC
D gene: TRBD1; V gene: TRBV7-2; J gene: TRBJ1-3; CDR3 protein: CASSLVGTGASGNTIYF; CDR3 DNA: TGTGCCAGCAGCTTAGTAGGTACAGGGGCCTCTGGAAACACCATATATTTT
D gene: -; V gene: TRBV6-2/TRBV6-3; J gene: TRBJ1-1; CDR3 protein: CASSHMSGAGNTEAFF; CDR3 DNA: TGTGCCAGCAGCCACATGTCGGGGGCGGGGAACACTGAAGCTTTCTTT
D gene: -; V gene: TRBV19; J gene: TRBJ2-3; CDR3 protein: CASSIGDQRDTQYF; CDR3 DNA: TGTGCCAGTAGTATAGGGGACCAAAGAGATACGCAGTATTTT
D gene: TRBD1; V gene: TRBV7-9; J gene: TRBJ1-6; CDR3 protein: CASRGQTNSPLHF; CDR3 DNA: TGTGCCAGCAGGGGACAGACCAATTCACCCCTCCACTTT
D gene: -; V gene: TRBV4-3; J gene: TRBJ2-2; CDR3 protein: CASSQVYANTGELFF; CDR3 DNA: TGCGCCAGCAGCCAGGTCTACGCGAACACCGGGGAGCTGTTTTTT
D gene: TRBD1; V gene: TRBV5-4; J gene: TRBJ1-1; CDR3 protein: CASSQRTGESGTEAFF; CDR3 DNA: TGTGCCAGCAGCCAGCGGACAGGGGAGTCTGGCACTGAAGCTTTCTTT
D gene: TRBD1; V gene: TRBV27; J gene: TRBJ1-3; CDR3 protein: CASSVTGAVGNTIYF; CDR3 DNA: TGTGCCAGCAGTGTTACAGGGGCGGTTGGAAACACCATATATTTT
D gene: -; V gene: TRBV6-5; J gene: TRBJ1-4; CDR3 protein: CASRSTGSDEKLFF; CDR3 DNA: TGTGCCAGCAGGTCCACAGGCTCGGATGAAAAACTGTTTTTT
D gene: -; V gene: TRBV19; J gene: TRBJ2-7; CDR3 protein: CASSPIVPAYEQYF; CDR3 DNA: TGTGCCAGTAGTCCAATAGTCCCCGCTTACGAGCAGTACTTC
D gene: -; V gene: TRBV18; J gene: TRBJ1-2; CDR3 protein: CASSPEGDYGYTF; CDR3 DNA: TGTGCCAGCTCACCCGAGGGAGACTATGGCTACACCTTC
D gene: TRBD2; V gene: TRBV7-7; J gene: TRBJ2-3; CDR3 protein: CASSPGLAGDGSNTDTQYF; CDR3 DNA: TGTGCCAGCAGCCCCGGACTAGCGGGGGATGGGTCTAATACAGATACGCAGTATTTT
D gene: -; V gene: TRBV30; J gene: TRBJ1-6; CDR3 protein: CAWSGQGWYDSPLHF; CDR3 DNA: TGTGCCTGGAGTGGGCAGGGGTGGTATGATTCACCCCTCCACTTT
D gene: -; V gene: TRBV7-9; J gene: TRBJ1-2; CDR3 protein: CASSLYSGLGYTF; CDR3 DNA: TGTGCCAGCAGCTTATACAGCGGGCTGGGCTACACCTTC
D gene: TRBD1; V gene: TRBV7-9; J gene: TRBJ1-4; CDR3 protein: CASSYGTGLGEKLFF; CDR3 DNA: TGTGCCAGCAGCTACGGGACAGGGTTAGGTGAAAAACTGTTTTTT
D gene: -; V gene: TRBV23-1; J gene: TRBJ1-3; CDR3 protein: CASAPSQLLSGNTIYF; CDR3 DNA: TGCGCCAGCGCCCCGAGCCAACTTCTCTCTGGAAACACCATATATTTT
D gene: TRBD1; V gene: TRBV7-2; J gene: TRBJ1-4; CDR3 protein: CASSLVGDRSNEKLFF; CDR3 DNA: TGTGCCAGCAGCTTAGTTGGGGACAGGAGTAATGAAAAACTGTTTTTT
D gene: TRBD2; V gene: TRBV19; J gene: TRBJ2-3; CDR3 protein: CASSIVSGGGPGTDTQYF; CDR3 DNA: TGTGCCAGTAGTATAGTGTCCGGGGGGGGCCCGGGCACAGATACGCAGTATTTT
D gene: -; V gene: TRBV6-5; J gene: TRBJ2-1; CDR3 protein: CASLGGDEQFF; CDR3 DNA: TGTGCCAGCCTAGGCGGGGATGAGCAGTTCTTC
D gene: -; V gene: TRBV6-5; J gene: TRBJ1-2; CDR3 protein: CASSYGGYYGYTF; CDR3 DNA: TGTGCCAGCAGTTACGGCGGATACTATGGCTACACCTTC
D gene: -; V gene: TRBV18; J gene: TRBJ1-6; CDR3 protein: CASSPQGQDNSPLHF; CDR3 DNA: TGTGCCAGCTCACCACAGGGACAAGATAATTCACCCCTCCACTTT
D gene: -; V gene: TRBV4-2; J gene: TRBJ2-1; CDR3 protein: CASSQEGGNYNEQFF; CDR3 DNA: TGTGCCAGCAGCCAAGAAGGCGGGAACTACAATGAGCAGTTCTTC